What follows describes a single TCR beta chain. The sample originates from a study of blood T cell repertoires in COVID-19. Categorization into cohorts depended on clinical history that participants reported. Cohort 3 donors were reported recovered after two negative PCRs, clearance, or symptom resolution. Per the original data handling: From reference gene primer amplification, estimates of nucleated cell counts were derived. Some clones are missing from TCRdb's copy, which holds only in-frame ones; the method was immunoSEQ multiplex PCR. V and J calls and clone size are given by that table; D and trimming were obtained from the DNA. In the table there are 200,000 to 250,000 clones, around 90% of which are singletons. V shed 4 bases and J 4 bases; nucleotides not matched to a gene: 5. CDR1 is GTSNPN, CDR2 SVGIG, per germline (reference sequence). There are 14 residues in the CDR3.

Sequencing used PBMCs or T cells enriched from blood (not recorded which). The chain has TRBV30 and TRBJ2-7; 12 nucleotides agree with TRBD2. This TCR was sampled from a man aged 25 to 40 who had recovered from COVID-19. CDR3 nucleotides: TGTGCCTGGACTTCTAGCGGGAGGGCGTACGAGCAGTACTTC. Translating gives CAWTSSGRAYEQYF.